These 32 T cell receptor beta chains share one sample of origin, sequenced in a study of technical replicates of blood from a handful of donors. The data were produced by immunoSEQ multiplex PCR, yet TCRdb's version contains in-frame clones alone and is incomplete. The sample includes tens of thousands of clones, approximately 83% of them seen just once. The sample consisted of PBMCs. Source of these receptors: a human donor in good health. Some clones in this sample may be carry-over from other donors' samples.

This chain joins TRBV7-8 and TRBJ2-3; D remains unclear. Per the germline V gene, CDR1 is SGHVS and CDR2 is FQNEAQ. Trimming left V 8 bases short and J 0 bases short, with 12 bases between. The CDR3 contains 14 residues. Here the CDR3 DNA reads TGTGCCAGCCTCGACGACACTAGCACAGATACGCAGTATTTT. This translates into CASLDDTSTDTQYF. The complete variable domain, with remaining parts taken from reference TRBV7-8 and TRBJ2-3, reads GAGVSQSPRYKVAKRGQDVALRCDPISGHVSLFWYQQALGQGPEFLTYFQNEAQLDKSGLPSDRFFAERPEGSVSTLKIQRTQQEDSAVYLCASLDDTSTDTQYFGPGTRLTVL.

This chain links TRBV6-4 with TRBJ2-7; 9 nucleotides line up with TRBD2. CDR1 and CDR2 from the germline V gene are MRHNA and SNTAGT. Trimming removed 4 bases from V and 1 base from J; junction bases left unmatched: 8. The CDR3 contains 16 residues. In nucleotides, the CDR3 is TGTGCCAGCAGTGGCTCACTAGCGGGCGGATCCTACGAGCAGTACTTC. This sequence encodes CASSGSLAGGSYEQYF.

The chain links TRBV5-4 to TRBJ1-2; 9 positions match TRBD1. Germline loops: CDR1 SGHNT, CDR2 YYREEE (reference sequence). The CDR3 is 15 residues long. Unmatched junction bases numbered 9, after V lost 6 bases and J lost 3 bases. DNA of the CDR3: TGTGCCAGCACCTACAGGGGGCGCCGAGACTATGGCTACACCTTC. It yields the protein CASTYRGRRDYGYTF.

This clone was observed a single time. The chain has TRBV12-1 and TRBJ1-6. TRBV12-1 is a pseudogene segment. The CDR3 runs to 16 residues. This CDR3 is CASSGGLSSYNSPLHF. CDR3 DNA sequence: TGTGCCAGCAGCGGGGGACTGAGCTCCTATAATTCACCCCTCCACTTT.

The chain uses TRBV6-6 and TRBJ2-2; a weak D match, TRBD1 (6 bases). This CDR3 contains 16 residues. Germline lookup yields CDR1 MNHNY and CDR2 SVGAGI (reference sequence). Trimming left V 4 bases short and J 6 bases short, with 18 bases between. The CDR3 nucleotides read TGTGCCAGCAGTTCCCCCCAGGGGCTGCGGTCCGGGGAGCTGTTTTTT. Translating gives CASSSPQGLRSGELFF.

A single count supports this clone. This rearrangement joins TRBV19 to TRBJ2-3; TRBD1 is a possible D gene (5 bases). CDR3 length: 13 residues. Germline V lookup: CDR1 LNHDA, CDR2 SQIVND (reference sequence). The V end lost 6 bases, the J end lost 1 base, and 8 bases lay between the germline ends. Here the CDR3 reads CASRGVGTDTQYF. DNA of the CDR3: TGTGCCAGTAGAGGGGTCGGCACAGATACGCAGTATTTT.

The CDR3 is CATSRGQGSDIQYF. The CDR3 nucleotides read TGTGCCACCAGCAGAGGTCAGGGGTCGGACATTCAGTACTTC. The J gene is TRBJ2-4, the V gene TRBV15, with D perhaps matching TRBD1 (6 bases). The CDR3 loop spans 14 amino acids. Per germline, CDR1 LNHNV and CDR2 YYDKDF (reference sequence). Trimming removed 1 base from V and 8 bases from J, with 12 bases in between.

This sequence joins TRBV4-3 and TRBJ1-2, with 10 bases aligning to TRBD1. J lost 7 bases, V lost 0 bases, and 11 bases had no gene match. Germline values: CDR1 LGHNA, CDR2 YSLEER. This CDR3 has 17 residues. The CDR3 region has the DNA TGCGCCAGCAGCCAAGATGTGCCGGGACAGGGGTCTATTGGCTACACCTTC. Translation: CASSQDVPGQGSIGYTF.

This sequence joins TRBV10-3 and TRBJ2-7; the match to TRBD2 covers 9 bases. This CDR3 comprises 16 residues. The junction had 15 bases not matched to a gene; V was cut back by 7 bases and J by 5 bases. Germline V gene data show CDR1 as ENHRY and CDR2 as SYGVKD. The CDR3 loop is CAITGTSPGGGNEQYF. In DNA form, the CDR3 reads TGTGCCATCACCGGGACTAGCCCCGGAGGAGGGAACGAGCAGTACTTC.

This clone has only one observation. This chain connects TRBV7-9 to TRBJ2-5; tentatively, D is TRBD2 (6 bases). Deletions cut 5 bases from V and 10 bases from J, with 17 bases between. This CDR3 is built from 13 residues. Germline lookup yields CDR1 SEHNR and CDR2 FQNEAQ (reference sequence). CDR3 in DNA: TGTGCCAGCAGCCCTGGGGCGACTAGTTACCAGTACTTC. Amino acid sequence: CASSPGATSYQYF.

As for this clone: Other DNA sequences of this sample code for an identical CDR3. The V gene is TRBV2, the J gene TRBJ1-5; 11 nucleotides match TRBD1. This CDR3 has 15 amino acids. Germline loops: CDR1 SNHLY, CDR2 FYNNEI. The trim removed 6 bases at V and 1 base at J, leaving 2 bases unmatched. The DNA of the CDR3 is TGTGCCAGCAGCGGACAGGGGGCGAGCAATCAGCCCCAGCATTTT. Encoded protein: CASSGQGASNQPQHF.

V and J are TRBV5-5 and TRBJ2-7; perhaps TRBD2 as D (5 bases). V dropped 6 bases and J dropped 6 bases, with 19 bases sitting between them. The CDR3 runs 14 residues. Per germline, CDR1 SGHKS and CDR2 YYEKEE (reference sequence). The DNA for the CDR3 is TGTGCCAGCAACCCCCTGGCTCCGGGATCCGAGCAGTACTTC. Amino acids: CASNPLAPGSEQYF.

V and J are TRBV7-8 and TRBJ2-7, with a possible D match to TRBD1 (8 bases). The germline CDR1 and CDR2 sequences are SGHVS and FQNEAQ. The CDR3 is 13 residues long. V gave up 5 bases and J gave up 12 bases, with 20 bases separating them. CDR3 nucleotide sequence: TGTGCCAGCAGCCCAGCGGGGCGACAGGGGTGGTACTTC. Its protein product is CASSPAGRQGWYF.

The V gene is TRBV12-5, the J gene TRBJ2-5, with 10 bases lining up with TRBD1. V lost 2 bases, J lost 2 bases, and 11 bases stayed unmatched. The CDR3 consists of 18 residues. Germline V gene sequence: CDR1 LGHNT, CDR2 FRNRAP. The DNA of the CDR3 is TGTGCTAGTGGTTTGACCTTCTCCGGGACAGGGGTGCAAGAGACCCAGTACTTC. Protein sequence: CASGLTFSGTGVQETQYF.

The chain recombines TRBV28 with TRBJ1-2; TRBD1 aligns across 9 bases. The CDR3 spans 14 residues. The V gene's germline CDR1 is MDHEN and CDR2 SYDVKM. The V and J ends lost 1 base and 8 bases, in that order; junction bases with no gene match: 5. The CDR3 DNA is TGTGCCAGCAGTTTATTTGGTACAGGGGGCGGCTACACCTTC. Encoded protein: CASSLFGTGGGYTF.

The gene calls are TRBV12-5 and TRBJ1-1, with 8 bases that match TRBD1. Germline V lookup: CDR1 LGHNT, CDR2 FRNRAP. V was pared by 0 bases and J by 4 bases, with 7 bases of the junction left unmatched. The CDR3 extends over 16 amino acids. The CDR3 protein is CASGLVLDRAGTEAFF. As DNA, the CDR3 is TGTGCTAGTGGTTTGGTACTGGACAGGGCGGGCACTGAAGCTTTCTTT.

This clone was picked up a small number of times. This sequence joins TRBV7-2 and TRBJ2-7, with 8 positions matching TRBD2. Germline V gene lookup returns CDR1 SGHTA and CDR2 FQGNSA. The V gene end was trimmed by 5 bases and the J gene end by 3 bases; junction bases not matched to a gene: 9. The CDR3 totals 15 residues. Here the CDR3 reads CASSEKSGSFYEQYF. CDR3 in DNA: TGTGCCAGCAGCGAGAAAAGCGGGAGTTTCTACGAGCAGTACTTC.

The rearrangement uses TRBV11-2 and TRBJ2-1; 11 nucleotides agree with TRBD2. J lost 8 bases, V lost 5 bases, and 8 bases had no gene match. CDR1 and CDR2 (germline): SGHAT, FQNNGV. The CDR3 is 15 amino acids. This CDR3 reads CASSPIAGGLDEQFF. The CDR3 DNA is TGTGCCAGCAGCCCTATAGCGGGAGGGCTAGATGAGCAGTTCTTC.

This chain links TRBV5-6 with TRBJ2-1, with a weak D call TRBD2 (6 bases). Germline V CDR1 and CDR2: SGHDT, YYEEEE. There are 13 residues in the CDR3. V was trimmed by 1 base and J by 7 bases, leaving 9 bases between them. The chain's CDR3 is CASSLSAGNEQFF. CDR3 nucleotides: TGTGCCAGCAGCTTGTCTGCGGGGAATGAGCAGTTCTTC.

The V call is TRBV5-1, the J call TRBJ1-4; 7 bases fit TRBD1. Per germline, CDR1 SGHRS and CDR2 YFSETQ. With V trimmed by 3 bases and J by 0 bases, 2 bases remained unmatched. This CDR3 comprises 15 residues. For the CDR3, the DNA is TGCGCCAGCAGCTCGGGACAGCCAACTAATGAAAAACTGTTTTTT. Translating gives CASSSGQPTNEKLFF.

The V call is TRBV19, the J call TRBJ1-5; D ambiguous. The germline V gene has CDR1 LNHDA and CDR2 SQIVND (reference sequence). The CDR3 contains 14 residues. With 9 bases removed from V and 8 bases from J, the gap between germline ends came to 20 bases. CDR3 bases: TGTGCCAGCACCCAGTGGCCGGGGTCAGAGCCCCAGCATTTT. Translation: CASTQWPGSEPQHF.

This clone was counted only a few times. The rearrangement joins TRBV7-8 to TRBJ1-1; TRBD1 is a possible D gene (6 bases). Germline V lookup: CDR1 SGHVS, CDR2 FQNEAQ. This CDR3 region has 13 residues. Trimming stripped 5 bases from V and 1 base from J, with 8 bases between. The CDR3 loop is CASSKDRNTEAFF. The CDR3 bases are TGTGCCAGCAGCAAGGACAGGAACACTGAAGCTTTCTTT.

This chain links TRBV7-6 with TRBJ2-1; 12 bases fit TRBD2. Germline trimming cut 5 bases from V and 8 bases from J; bases unmatched to any gene: 13. The CDR3 is 17 amino acids. CDR1 is SGHVS and CDR2 is FNYEAQ in the germline V gene. The CDR3 DNA reads TGTGCCAGCAGCCCCCCTAGCGGGGGGGCCGAAGCCTATGAGCAGTTCTTC. Its protein is CASSPPSGGAEAYEQFF.

J is TRBJ2-7 and V is TRBV19; TRBD1 matches 7 bases. Germline CDR1 LNHDA, CDR2 SQIVND (reference sequence). V lost 4 bases to trimming and J lost 5 bases; unmatched junction nucleotides: 5. There are 13 residues in the CDR3. The CDR3 sequence: CASSNRDRDEQYF. CDR3 DNA: TGTGCCAGTAGTAACCGGGACAGAGACGAGCAGTACTTC.

V usage is TRBV29-1 and J usage is TRBJ2-2; D might be TRBD2 (5 bases). This CDR3 is 16 amino acids long. The V and J ends lost 4 bases and 0 bases respectively, with 15 bases between them. Looked up from germline, CDR1 is SQVTM and CDR2 is ANQGSEA. The CDR3 nucleotides are TGCAGCGTTGTAGCCCCCGGGGTCGCGAACACCGGGGAGCTGTTTTTT. Its protein product is CSVVAPGVANTGELFF.

The chain carries TRBV7-9 and TRBJ1-2, with 8 bases matching TRBD1. The germline CDR1 and CDR2 sequences are SEHNR and FQNEAQ (reference sequence). The CDR3 has 15 amino acids. V was clipped by 4 bases and J by 2 bases; unmatched bases: 6. This CDR3 is CASSSWTGSNYGYTF. The CDR3 DNA reads TGTGCCAGCAGCTCCTGGACAGGGTCAAACTATGGCTACACCTTC. The full variable domain, rest sourced from reference TRBV7-9 and TRBJ1-2, is DTGVSQNPRHKITKRGQNVTFRCDPISEHNRLYWYRQTLGQGPEFLTYFQNEAQLEKSRLLSDRFSAERPKGSFSTLEIQRTEQGDSAMYLCASSSWTGSNYGYTFGSGTRLTVV.

V and J are TRBV5-5 and TRBJ2-2, with 12 bases fitting TRBD1. Per germline, CDR1 SGHKS and CDR2 YYEKEE (reference sequence). Germline trimming cut 4 bases from V and 7 bases from J; bases unmatched to any gene: 11. The CDR3 length is 17 residues. CDR3 nucleotides: TGTGCCAGCAGCGGCGGGACAGGGGGCTTAGTGGTCGGGGAGCTGTTTTTT. This gives the protein CASSGGTGGLVVGELFF. The whole variable domain, remainder taken from reference TRBV5-5 and TRBJ2-2, is DAGVTQSPTHLIKTRGQQVTLRCSPISGHKSVSWYQQVLGQGPQFIFQYYEKEERGRGNFPDRFSARQFPNYSSELNVNALLLGDSALYLCASSGGTGGLVVGELFFGEGSRLTVL.

The V gene is TRBV5-5, the J gene TRBJ2-5; 7 bases match TRBD2. From germline, CDR1 is SGHKS and CDR2 YYEKEE (reference sequence). V dropped 7 bases and J dropped 5; count of bases not matched to a gene: 5. CDR3 length equals 12 residues. The CDR3, as DNA: TGTGCCAGCCACTTCGGGGGGGAGACCCAGTACTTC. Translated, it gives CASHFGGETQYF. The complete variable domain, with remaining parts taken from reference TRBV5-5 and TRBJ2-5, reads DAGVTQSPTHLIKTRGQQVTLRCSPISGHKSVSWYQQVLGQGPQFIFQYYEKEERGRGNFPDRFSARQFPNYSSELNVNALLLGDSALYLCASHFGGETQYFGPGTRLLVL.

The chain has TRBV15 and TRBJ2-1, with 13 bases identical to TRBD2. Germline CDR1 LNHNV, CDR2 YYDKDF (reference sequence). The CDR3 runs 16 residues. The V segment lost 3 bases and the J segment 6 bases; nucleotides outside the gene matches: 5. CDR3 protein: CATSSEGLAGTNEQFF. CDR3 nucleotide sequence: TGTGCCACCAGCAGTGAGGGACTAGCGGGAACCAATGAGCAGTTCTTC.

The rearrangement joins TRBV19 to TRBJ1-1; possible D gene TRBD1, 5 bases. V lost 5 bases and J 10 bases, leaving 17 bases between the germline ends. CDR1 is LNHDA and CDR2 is SQIVND in the germline V gene (reference sequence). The CDR3 sequence is 13 residues long. The CDR3 reads CASSPGGEGRAFF. CDR3 DNA: TGTGCCAGTAGTCCGGGAGGAGAGGGGAGAGCTTTCTTT.

This clone was detected ten times or more. The V call is TRBV2, the J call TRBJ1-6; D unclear. Germline V gene data show CDR1 as SNHLY and CDR2 as FYNNEI. The CDR3 loop spans 17 amino acids. With 1 base removed from V and 7 bases from J, the gap between germline ends came to 17 bases. The CDR3 DNA reads TGTGCCAGCAGTGAAGTTCGGAGACCCCAATTAAATTCACCCCTCCACTTT. Its protein is CASSEVRRPQLNSPLHF. Drawing the rest from reference TRBV2 and TRBJ1-6, the complete variable domain is EPEVTQTPSHQVTQMGQEVILRCVPISNHLYFYWYRQILGQKVEFLVSFYNNEISEKSEIFDDQFSVERPDGSNFTLKIRSTKLEDSAMYFCASSEVRRPQLNSPLHFGNGTRLTVT.

The rearrangement joins TRBV7-9 to TRBJ2-5, with TRBD2 identical over 14 bases. V was pared by 5 bases and J by 5 bases, with 13 bases of the junction left unmatched. Germline V gives CDR1 SEHNR, CDR2 FQNEAQ (reference sequence). The CDR3 runs 18 residues. The CDR3, as DNA: TGTGCCAGCAGCGAAACAAGGACTAGCGGGGGGACGGGGGAGACCCAGTACTTC. Protein: CASSETRTSGGTGETQYF. Combining the CDR3 with reference TRBV7-9 and TRBJ2-5 gives the whole variable domain DTGVSQNPRHKITKRGQNVTFRCDPISEHNRLYWYRQTLGQGPEFLTYFQNEAQLEKSRLLSDRFSAERPKGSFSTLEIQRTEQGDSAMYLCASSETRTSGGTGETQYFGPGTRLLVL.